The present T cell receptor (beta chain) was sequenced within a study of graft-versus-host responses after intestinal transplantation. Study details: Multivisceral, liver-intestinal, or isolated intestinal transplants were received by the recipients. Each patient got anti-thymocyte globulin induction, then tacrolimus and steroids for roughly 3 years. Findings and limits, study-wide: Recipient-marrow GvH clones were detected, some having first appeared in ileum or blood.

Trimming stripped 7 bases from V and 0 bases from J, with 10 bases between. Germline V lookup: CDR1 MNHNS, CDR2 SASEGT. The CDR3 has 14 residues. This clone was seen a single time. The antigen is not known. Profiling relied on immunoSEQ multiplex PCR, and the TCRdb table lists in-frame clones only, not all of them. The sample holds under 100,000 clones; 85% to 95% are singletons and the top ten take about 0.44%. Sequenced material: unstimulated CD8+ T cells sorted from spleen or lymph node cells, taken before transplant. The V and J genes are TRBV6-1 and TRBJ1-3; D perhaps matches TRBD1 (6 bases). The source of this sequence is a human donor who was the organ donor for an intestinal transplant. In DNA, the CDR3 is TGTGCCAGCACGGGGGGCTCCTCTGGAAACACCATATATTTT. This codes for CASTGGSSGNTIYF.